This entry concerns a single T cell receptor beta chain. Trimming stripped 0 bases from V and 5 bases from J, with 6 bases between. CDR3 length: 13 amino acids. CDR1 is SGHRS and CDR2 is YFSETQ in the germline V gene. Assay used: immunoSEQ multiplex PCR; TCRdb lists only in-frame clones, some missing. The repertoire holds approximately 180,000 clones, with over 80% as singletons. The data were obtained in a study of blood T cell repertoires in COVID-19. The source of this sequence is a woman aged 40 to 50 with COVID-19, enrolled during active disease. The rearrangement joins TRBV5-1 to TRBJ2-1; D not resolved. Sequencing was carried out using peripheral blood. The CDR3 DNA sequence: TGCGCCAGCAGCTTGGCCACTAACAATGAGCAGTTCTTC. Translated: CASSLATNNEQFF.